Below are 6 T cell receptor beta chains sequenced from a single sample in a study of blood T cell repertoires in COVID-19. Some clones are missing from TCRdb's copy, which holds only in-frame ones; the method was immunoSEQ multiplex PCR. The sample consists of roughly 100,000 clones, more than 70% of them appearing once. The sequenced material came from peripheral blood. The origin of the receptors is a woman of 80 years or more in a cohort sampled during active COVID-19.

The table lists this clone with a count of one. The chain links TRBV19 to TRBJ1-2; TRBD1 matches 9 bases. V was clipped by 8 bases and J by 5 bases; unmatched bases: 3. Germline lookup yields CDR1 LNHDA and CDR2 SQIVND (reference sequence). CDR3 length: 12 residues. The CDR3 nucleotides are TGTGCCAGTCTGGGACAGGGATATGGCTACACCTTC. It yields the protein CASLGQGYGYTF. Full variable domain (outside the CDR3, taken from reference TRBV19 and TRBJ1-2): DGGITQSPKYLFRKEGQNVTLSCEQNLNHDAMYWYRQDPGQGLRLIYYSQIVNDFQKGDIAEGYSVSREKKESFPLTVTSAQKNPTAFYLCASLGQGYGYTFGSGTRLTVV.

The chain is built from TRBV5-1 and TRBJ1-2, with a tentative D call TRBD1 (6 bases). V was cut by 5 bases and J by 2 bases, with 16 bases left in between. Germline V gives CDR1 SGHRS, CDR2 YFSETQ. This CDR3 is 15 amino acids long. The CDR3 region is CASRPTPTGNYGYTF. CDR3 nucleotide sequence: TGCGCCAGCAGGCCAACACCCACAGGGAACTATGGCTACACCTTC. Full variable domain (rest looked up from reference TRBV5-1 and TRBJ1-2): KAGVTQTPRYLIKTRGQQVTLSCSPISGHRSVSWYQQTPGQGLQFLFEYFSETQRNKGNFPGRFSGRQFSNSRSEMNVSTLELGDSALYLCASRPTPTGNYGYTFGSGTRLTVV.

J is TRBJ1-1 and V is TRBV6-5, with D unclear. Trimming took 5 bases from V and 0 from J, leaving 10 bases between them. Germline V gene lookup returns CDR1 MNHEY and CDR2 SVGAGI. The CDR3 is 14 residues long. CDR3 sequence reads: CASSPRRVNTEAFF. For the CDR3, the DNA is TGTGCCAGCAGTCCAAGGCGGGTGAACACTGAAGCTTTCTTT.

Worth noting for this clone: At one end the junction does not follow the germline gene, possibly because of a read error. The J gene is TRBJ1-2, the V gene TRBV10-3; D possibly corresponds to TRBD1 (5 bases). Germline lookup yields CDR1 ENHRY and CDR2 SYGVKD. The CDR3 is 15 residues long. CDR3 nucleotide sequence: TGTGCCATCTGTGAGTCGGGCGGGACGGGATGGGGCTACACCTTC. Protein: CAICESGGTGWGYTF.

This chain links TRBV27 with TRBJ1-5, with D unresolved. With 9 bases removed from V and 2 bases from J, the gap between germline ends came to 17 bases. CDR1 and CDR2 from the germline V gene are MNHEY and SMNVEV (reference sequence). The CDR3 has 15 amino acids. The CDR3 reads CASSDTGWGNQPQHF. The DNA of the CDR3 is TGTGCCAGTTCTGACACTGGGTGGGGCAATCAGCCCCAGCATTTT.

This clone appeared once. This rearrangement joins TRBV7-9 to TRBJ2-2; D remains unclear. The germline V gene has CDR1 SEHNR and CDR2 FQNEAQ (reference sequence). The CDR3 length is 14 residues. V was shortened by 5 bases and J by 3 bases, with 10 bases between the two germline ends. CDR3 nucleotide sequence: TGTGCCAGCAGCCCTAGACTTGACACCGGGGAGCTGTTTTTT. It translates to CASSPRLDTGELFF.